This TCR beta chain is from a study of T-cell reconstitution after alpha-beta-depleted transplantation in children. Broader study findings: About two months after transplant, alpha-beta T cells reportedly came from several hundred expanded graft clones. The authors attributed T-cell counts and diversity one year after transplant mostly to newly produced T cells. Certain patients had high TCRbeta diversity at day 60, and it came from recipient T cells and thymic progenitors that survived.

To note about this clonotype: Its cognate antigen is unknown.

Trimming pared 8 bases from V and 4 bases from J, leaving 12 bases between. This CDR3 has 14 residues. Looked up from germline, CDR1 is MNHEY and CDR2 is SMNVEV (reference sequence). The authors prepared the TCRbeta library with unique molecular identifiers. TCRdb reanalysed the PCR reads using MiXCR and keeps one entry per CDR3 protein. Of about 980,000 distinct CDR3 sequences in the sample, about 29% were seen once. This specimen consisted of PBMCs, mostly from graft donor cells, obtained 360 days after TCRalphabeta/CD19-depleted stem cell transplant. The TCR sequence derives from a boy younger than two who had a stem cell transplant for SCID, so the T cells may come from the graft donor. V is TRBV27 and J is TRBJ1-6; D perhaps matches TRBD1 (5 bases). CDR3 nucleotides: TGTGCCAGCGGGCTGCGGGGGTATAATTCACCCCTCCACTTT. Its protein product is CASGLRGYNSPLHF.